One and the same sample provided the 22 T cell receptor beta chains below, sequenced in a study of OX40 agonist ivuxolimab in advanced cancers. Some clones are missing from TCRdb's copy, which holds only in-frame ones; the method was immunoSEQ multiplex PCR. The table shows tens of thousands of clones, with 70% to 90% occurring only once. The starting material was CD4+ or CD8+ T cells sorted from blood, obtained in a trial of the OX40 agonist ivuxolimab. The receptors come from an adult with an advanced solid tumor such as melanoma, head and neck, liver or kidney cancer.

The gene calls are TRBV7-3 and TRBJ2-7; 7 nucleotides match TRBD2. Germline V CDR1 and CDR2: SGHTA, FQGTGA. Trimming removed 2 bases from V and 3 bases from J; junction bases left unmatched: 4. This CDR3 contains 14 residues. The CDR3 here is CASSLGPSGYEQYF. The CDR3 bases are TGTGCCAGCAGCTTAGGACCTAGCGGCTACGAGCAGTACTTC.

This rearrangement joins TRBV5-4 to TRBJ2-1; 11 bases match TRBD2. The CDR3 is 17 amino acids. Losses at the gene ends were 4 bases for V and 4 bases for J; bases not matched to a gene: 10. From germline, CDR1 is SGHNT and CDR2 YYREEE (reference sequence). The CDR3 is CASSPKLAGGNYNEQFF. DNA of the CDR3: TGTGCCAGCAGCCCCAAGTTAGCGGGGGGGAATTACAATGAGCAGTTCTTC.

This clone occurred a few times. The chain uses TRBV19 and TRBJ2-5; TRBD2 matches 10 bases. With 5 bases clipped from V and 9 bases from J, the junction kept 12 bases outside the gene matches. Germline V gene sequence: CDR1 LNHDA, CDR2 SQIVND (reference sequence). The CDR3 sequence is 15 residues long. In DNA form, the CDR3 reads TGTGCCAGTAGTGGGCGGGATAGCGGGAGGATGGCCCAGTACTTC. Its protein is CASSGRDSGRMAQYF. Complete variable domain (other parts from reference TRBV19 and TRBJ2-5): DGGITQSPKYLFRKEGQNVTLSCEQNLNHDAMYWYRQDPGQGLRLIYYSQIVNDFQKGDIAEGYSVSREKKESFPLTVTSAQKNPTAFYLCASSGRDSGRMAQYFGPGTRLLVL.

The V gene is TRBV5-1, the J gene TRBJ2-5; 9 nucleotides match TRBD1. Unmatched junction bases numbered 2, after V lost 4 bases and J lost 1 base. CDR1 and CDR2 (germline): SGHRS, YFSETQ. The CDR3 totals 14 residues. The chain's CDR3 is CASSPTGGQETQYF. DNA of the CDR3: TGCGCCAGCAGCCCGACAGGGGGCCAAGAGACCCAGTACTTC.

V is TRBV27 and J is TRBJ2-7, with D possibly being TRBD2 (7 bases). Germline V gives CDR1 MNHEY, CDR2 SMNVEV (reference sequence). This CDR3 is built from 15 residues. The V end was cut by 2 bases, the J end by 7 bases, with 18 bases between. CDR3 sequence reads: CASSLEGGPSREQYF. The CDR3 nucleotides are TGTGCCAGCAGTTTAGAGGGGGGGCCGTCCCGGGAGCAGTACTTC.

V is TRBV27 and J is TRBJ1-2; D ambiguous. The CDR3 covers 13 residues. The germline V gene has CDR1 MNHEY and CDR2 SMNVEV (reference sequence). The germline V and J ends were trimmed by 3 bases and 4 bases, with 9 bases remaining between them. The CDR3 reads CASSFSEGYGYTF. DNA of the CDR3: TGTGCCAGCAGTTTTTCTGAGGGCTATGGCTACACCTTC.

The chain joins TRBV25-1 to TRBJ1-2, with D possibly TRBD1 on 6 matching bases. The V end lost 6 bases, the J end lost 3 bases, and 14 bases lay between the germline ends. This CDR3 has 14 amino acids. Germline assignment: CDR1 MGHDK and CDR2 SYGVNS. The DNA for the CDR3 is TGTGCCAGCAGACTAACAGGGTATGACTATGGCTACACCTTC. As protein: CASRLTGYDYGYTF.

V is TRBV7-9 and J is TRBJ2-1, with TRBD1 as a possible D gene (6 bases). There are 14 residues in the CDR3. CDR1 is SEHNR, CDR2 FQNEAQ, per germline (reference sequence). V was trimmed by 8 bases and J by 6 bases, leaving 17 bases between them. The CDR3 here is CASLEQGVFNEQFF. The CDR3 DNA reads as TGTGCCAGCCTTGAACAGGGTGTATTCAATGAGCAGTTCTTC.

This sequence joins TRBV30 and TRBJ2-5; tentatively, D is TRBD1 or TRBD2 (6 bases each). There are 14 residues in the CDR3. The germline CDR1 and CDR2 sequences are GTSNPN and SVGIG (reference sequence). Trimming left V 2 bases short and J 2 bases short, with 12 bases between. In nucleotides, the CDR3 is TGTGCCTGGAGTCTAGGGGGGATACAAGAGACCCAGTACTTC. This gives the protein CAWSLGGIQETQYF.

The CDR3 coding sequence is TGTGCCAGCAGCTTGTGGGCTAGATCGCAAGAGACCCAGTACTTC. This translates into CASSLWARSQETQYF. The rearrangement links TRBV5-4 to TRBJ2-5; D is ambiguous. From germline, CDR1 is SGHNT and CDR2 YYREEE (reference sequence). This CDR3 has 15 residues. V lost 1 base to trimming and J lost 2 bases, with 12 bases between them.

This rearrangement joins TRBV6-5 to TRBJ2-5; the D is unclear. The germline CDR1 and CDR2 sequences are MNHEY and SVGAGI. The CDR3 sequence is 13 residues long. The germline V and J ends were trimmed by 1 base and 2 bases, with 5 bases remaining between them. Here the CDR3 reads CASSYYKQETQYF. In DNA form, the CDR3 reads TGTGCCAGCAGTTACTACAAGCAAGAGACCCAGTACTTC.

The chain employs TRBV11-2 and TRBJ1-3; the D is unclear. The ends were cut back, 6 bases at V and 4 bases at J, with 10 bases in the middle. The length of the CDR3 is 13 residues. CDR1 and CDR2 (germline): SGHAT, FQNNGV. The CDR3: CASSSIEGNTIYF. In DNA, the CDR3 is TGTGCCAGCAGTTCCATCGAGGGAAACACCATATATTTT.

Remarks on this clone: Germline and junction disagree at one end, which may indicate a read error. V usage is TRBV7-7 and J usage is TRBJ2-1; 11 bases are shared with TRBD2. The germline gives CDR1 SSHAT, CDR2 FNYEAQ (reference sequence). The CDR3 extends over 15 amino acids. The CDR3 DNA is TGTGCTAGCAGCCCGGGACTAGCGGAGGGGAATGAGCAGTTCTTC. It translates to CASSPGLAEGNEQFF.

The CDR3 spells CASNTDWQNTEAFF. The CDR3 DNA follows: TGTGCCAGCAACACCGATTGGCAGAACACTGAAGCTTTCTTT. This chain connects TRBV6-8 to TRBJ1-1; D is undetermined. The CDR3 is made up of 14 amino acids. The V end lost 7 bases, the J end lost 1 base, and 13 bases lay between the germline ends. CDR1 MNHGY and CDR2 SAAAGT come from the germline V gene.

The chain recombines TRBV25-1 with TRBJ2-6; D is unclear. Germline assignment: CDR1 MGHDK and CDR2 SYGVNS. The CDR3 sequence is 14 residues long. V was trimmed by 5 bases and J by 4 bases, leaving 9 bases between them. CDR3 bases: TGTGCCAGCAGTCCCCTCGGGGGGGCCAACGTCCTGACTTTC. It yields the protein CASSPLGGANVLTF.

The J gene is TRBJ1-4, the V gene TRBV4-2; D possibly corresponds to TRBD1 (6 bases). Germline CDR1 LGHNA, CDR2 YNFKEQ. The V gene lost 0 bases and the J gene lost 7 bases, with 12 bases spanning the gap. CDR3 length: 15 amino acids. In DNA, the CDR3 is TGTGCCAGCAGCCAAGATGCAGGGGATGGTGAAAAACTGTTTTTT. Protein product: CASSQDAGDGEKLFF.

The chain links TRBV4-2 to TRBJ2-3; perhaps TRBD2 as D (5 bases). The CDR3 runs to 15 residues. Germline values: CDR1 LGHNA, CDR2 YNFKEQ. V lost 0 bases to trimming and J lost 6 bases, with 13 bases between them. The DNA of the CDR3 is TGTGCCAGCAGCCAAGATTTTGAGGGTTTTGATACGCAGTATTTT. As protein: CASSQDFEGFDTQYF.

This sequence joins TRBV9 and TRBJ1-6, with TRBD1 matching 11 bases. From germline, CDR1 is SGDLS and CDR2 YYNGEE. The CDR3 runs 17 residues. Losses at the gene ends were 4 bases for V and 7 bases for J; bases not matched to a gene: 10. The CDR3 here is CASSPGVGQGENSPLHF. CDR3 sequence (DNA): TGTGCCAGCAGCCCCGGCGTGGGACAGGGGGAGAATTCACCCCTCCACTTT.

The V call is TRBV7-2, the J call TRBJ2-7; either TRBD1 or TRBD2 may fit D (5 bases each). The CDR3 consists of 14 residues. V was pared by 2 bases and J by 3 bases, with 11 bases between. CDR1 SGHTA and CDR2 FQGNSA come from the germline V gene. CDR3 nucleotide sequence: TGTGCCAGCAGCTTAACCGGGACCGACTACGAGCAGTACTTC. Residues: CASSLTGTDYEQYF. Complete variable domain (other parts from reference TRBV7-2 and TRBJ2-7): GAGVSQSPSNKVTEKGKDVELRCDPISGHTALYWYRQSLGQGLEFLIYFQGNSAPDKSGLPSDRFSAERTGGSVSTLTIQRTQQEDSAVYLCASSLTGTDYEQYFGPGTRLTVT.

This clone appeared once. The V call is TRBV15, the J call TRBJ1-1; 7 nucleotides align to TRBD1. Germline V lookup: CDR1 LNHNV, CDR2 YYDKDF (reference sequence). Trimming removed 0 bases from V and 5 bases from J; junction bases left unmatched: 6. The CDR3 extends over 15 amino acids. In DNA form, the CDR3 reads TGTGCCACCAGCAGAGATCAGGGGGGGCAGACTGAAGCTTTCTTT. Translating it yields CATSRDQGGQTEAFF.

This chain connects TRBV28 to TRBJ2-2; the D is unclear. Germline-derived CDR1 and CDR2 are MDHEN and SYDVKM. The length of the CDR3 is 12 residues. V was shortened by 7 bases and J by 2 bases, with 5 bases between the two germline ends. DNA of the CDR3: TGTGCCAGCAAAAGTAACACCGGGGAGCTGTTTTTT. Translation: CASKSNTGELFF.

The J gene is TRBJ1-2, the V gene TRBV6-1; D not resolved. Germline V CDR1 and CDR2: MNHNS, SASEGT. The length of the CDR3 is 13 residues. Trimming cost V 5 bases and J 3 bases, with 10 bases left between them. CDR3 in amino acids: CASSINEDYGYTF. For the CDR3, the DNA is TGTGCCAGCAGTATTAACGAAGACTATGGCTACACCTTC.